Below, 32 T cell receptor beta chains from the same sample are listed, as sequenced in a study of blood T cells in healthy people across ages. A second PCR of about 7 to 12 cycles used a sample-barcoded 5' primer and a J-beta primer mix. TCRdb redid the calling of the 5' RACE reads with MiXCR, one entry per CDR3 protein. The sample records around 800,000 distinct CDR3 sequences, roughly 44% being singletons. Sequenced input: blood. These receptors all stem from a man between 60 and 75 years old in good health.

This chain links TRBV27 with TRBJ2-4; no reliable D call. The end of the DNA is better explained by TRBJ2-5, so the J call may be wrong. CDR3 length: 12 amino acids. In germline, CDR1 is MNHEY, CDR2 SMNVEV (reference sequence). The CDR3 spells CASGEIVETQYF. The DNA of the CDR3 is TGTGCCAGCGGGGAAATAGTGGAGACCCAGTACTTC.

V and J are TRBV4-1 and TRBJ1-2; D is unresolved. This CDR3 has 13 amino acids. V lost 1 base and J lost 8, with 11 bases in between. Germline loops: CDR1 MGHRA, CDR2 YSYEKL. The DNA for the CDR3 is TGCGCCAGCAGCCAAGCTGAGAAATTCGGCTACACCTTC. Protein sequence: CASSQAEKFGYTF.

The gene calls are TRBV12-3 or TRBV12-4 and TRBJ1-2, with D possibly matching TRBD1 (6 bases). The CDR3 loop spans 13 amino acids. The V end lost 3 bases, the J end lost 4 bases, and 9 bases lay between the germline ends. The CDR3 coding sequence is TGTGCCAGCAGTTTGGGGGCCCGCTATGGCTACACCTTC. It is translated as CASSLGARYGYTF.

The V call is TRBV24-1, the J call TRBJ1-2; D uncertain. The CDR3 is made up of 14 amino acids. V lost 7 bases, J lost 4 bases, and 15 bases lay in between. Germline V gives CDR1 KGHDR, CDR2 SFDVKD. The CDR3 region is CATSDTTEIYGYTF. CDR3 bases: TGTGCCACCAGCGATACTACAGAGATCTATGGCTACACCTTC.

The chain joins TRBV11-2 to TRBJ2-5; the D gene could be TRBD1 or TRBD2 (5 bases each). The last part of the DNA fits TRBJ2-7 better; the J call may be wrong. The germline V gene encodes CDR1 SGHAT and CDR2 FQNNGV. This CDR3 spans 14 amino acids. CDR3 sequence: CASSLGVGPGEQYF. The CDR3 DNA reads as TGTGCCAGCAGCTTAGGAGTGGGACCGGGCGAGCAGTACTTC.

The rearrangement joins TRBV4-1 to TRBJ2-6; 9 bases map to TRBD1. CDR1 is MGHRA and CDR2 is YSYEKL in the germline V gene. With V trimmed by 0 bases and J by 13 bases, 10 bases remained unmatched. CDR3 length equals 16 residues. The CDR3 region is CASSQDLGTGRKVLTF. The CDR3 DNA is TGCGCCAGCAGCCAAGATCTTGGGACAGGGCGAAAAGTCCTGACTTTC.

The chain recombines TRBV5-1 with TRBJ1-2, with D perhaps TRBD1 (5 bases). The germline V gene encodes CDR1 SGHRS and CDR2 YFSETQ. CDR3 length equals 15 residues. Trimming removed 0 bases at V and 3 bases at J, with 12 bases between. The CDR3 DNA reads TGCGCCAGCAGCTTGGCCTTTTTAGGGGACTATGGCTACACCTTC. Translation: CASSLAFLGDYGYTF.

This clonotype was detected only a few times. The chain couples TRBV15 to TRBJ2-3; unclear D gene. The CDR3 runs 17 residues. Germline V gene data show CDR1 as LNHNV and CDR2 as YYDKDF (reference sequence). Trimming stripped 0 bases from V and 6 bases from J, with 19 bases between. The CDR3 nucleotides read TGTGCCACCAGCAGAGATGCGGAGTCCATTTTTGGGGATACGCAGTATTTT. Translating gives CATSRDAESIFGDTQYF.

The chain links TRBV7-2 to TRBJ2-1, with TRBD2 identical over 15 bases. Germline-derived CDR1 and CDR2 are SGHTA and FQGNSA. The junction had 11 bases not matched to a gene; V was cut back by 5 bases and J by 9 bases. CDR3 length equals 17 residues. As DNA, the CDR3 is TGTGCCAGCAGCCCACGAAGGACTAGCGGGGGGGATGGTGAGCAGTTCTTC. It is translated as CASSPRRTSGGDGEQFF.

The rearrangement joins TRBV4-3 to TRBJ1-2, with D hard to call. The V end lost 4 bases, the J end lost 4 bases, and 13 bases lay between the germline ends. The CDR3 sequence is 14 residues long. Germline V gene data show CDR1 as LGHNA and CDR2 as YSLEER. CDR3 bases: TGCGCCAGCAGCCTCCACTGGGGTACCTATGGCTACACCTTC. It specifies CASSLHWGTYGYTF.

This clonotype was picked up a small number of times. For the CDR3, the DNA is TGTGCCACCAGCCCTCTCGGGACAGCGGCCTACGAGCAGTACTTC. This translates into CATSPLGTAAYEQYF. The chain recombines TRBV15 with TRBJ2-7; 7 nucleotides line up with TRBD1. Trimming cost V 5 bases and J 2 bases; bases outside gene matches: 9. The CDR3 sequence is 15 residues long. CDR1 and CDR2 from the germline V gene are LNHNV and YYDKDF (reference sequence).

The gene calls are TRBV24-1 and TRBJ2-3, with no clear D. Germline loops: CDR1 KGHDR, CDR2 SFDVKD. V lost 3 bases, J lost 8 bases, and 8 bases lay in between. There are 12 residues in the CDR3. In DNA form, the CDR3 reads TGTGCCACCAGTGATCTGCGAGGTACGCAGTATTTT. Translating gives CATSDLRGTQYF.

This chain uses TRBV18 with TRBJ1-1, with D tentatively TRBD1 (5 bases). Germline V gene data show CDR1 as KGHSH and CDR2 as LQKENI. The CDR3 is 15 residues long. V gave up 1 base and J gave up 0 bases, with 9 bases separating them. The CDR3 DNA reads TGTGCCAGCTCACCACACAGGACCATGAACACTGAAGCTTTCTTT. It codes for CASSPHRTMNTEAFF.

This chain connects TRBV12-3 or TRBV12-4 to TRBJ2-7; maybe TRBD2 (6 bases). V was clipped by 5 bases and J by 7 bases, with 18 bases between them. CDR3 length: 14 residues. As DNA, the CDR3 is TGTGCCAGCAGTCCGAGGGGAGGATCCTGGGAGCAGTACTTC. Amino acid sequence: CASSPRGGSWEQYF.

The chain combines TRBV5-5 with TRBJ2-2; 7 bases align to TRBD1. The V segment lost 0 bases and the J segment 6 bases; nucleotides outside the gene matches: 8. The CDR3 covers 16 residues. CDR1 is SGHKS, CDR2 YYEKEE, per germline (reference sequence). For the CDR3, the DNA is TGTGCCAGCAGCTTGGAGGCAGGGGGTTCGTCCGGGGAGCTGTTTTTT. Translation gives CASSLEAGGSSGELFF.

In its sample, this clonotype was seen a few times. The chain uses TRBV19 and TRBJ1-5; no clear D. The CDR3 runs to 13 residues. Looked up from germline, CDR1 is LNHDA and CDR2 is SQIVND (reference sequence). Trimming removed 2 bases at V and 6 bases at J, with 8 bases between. Written as DNA, the CDR3 is TGTGCCAGTAGTATATCGGTCTCTCAGCCCCAGCATTTT. Translating it yields CASSISVSQPQHF.

The chain carries TRBV9 and TRBJ2-3; D is unclear. This CDR3 has 14 residues. With 0 bases removed from V and 4 bases from J, the gap between germline ends came to 9 bases. Germline V gene sequence: CDR1 SGDLS, CDR2 YYNGEE. The CDR3 nucleotides read TGTGCCAGCAGCGTAGATGGGTTGGCAGATACGCAGTATTTT. Protein sequence: CASSVDGLADTQYF.

The chain combines TRBV3-1 with TRBJ1-2; no reliable D call. V was trimmed by 0 bases and J by 4 bases, leaving 9 bases between them. This CDR3 is 14 amino acids long. CDR1 is LGHDT and CDR2 is YNNKEL in the germline V gene (reference sequence). CDR3: CASSQETTVYGYTF. CDR3 DNA: TGTGCCAGCAGCCAAGAGACCACAGTCTATGGCTACACCTTC.

The chain carries TRBV6-1 and TRBJ2-7, with D possibly being TRBD2 (6 bases). CDR1 is MNHNS, CDR2 SASEGT, per germline. The CDR3 length is 15 residues. Trimming shortened V by 3 bases and J by 2 bases, and 14 bases separated the two germline ends. The CDR3 region is CASSDKGLRAYEQYF. The CDR3 coding sequence is TGTGCCAGCAGTGACAAAGGACTAAGGGCCTACGAGCAGTACTTC.

This clonotype has only a few counts. This sequence joins TRBV12-3 or TRBV12-4 and TRBJ2-1, with TRBD2 as a possible D gene (5 bases). CDR3 length: 13 residues. V was trimmed by 7 bases and J by 4 bases, leaving 11 bases between them. For the CDR3, the DNA is TGTGCCAGCATGGAGGTCGGGTACAATGAGCAGTTCTTC. Translated: CASMEVGYNEQFF.

This clonotype showed up just a few times. This chain's CDR3 is CATSRRRGLAYNSPLHF. The CDR3 DNA sequence: TGTGCCACCAGCAGAAGAAGGGGGTTGGCTTATAATTCACCCCTCCACTTT. The rearrangement uses TRBV15 and TRBJ1-6; perhaps TRBD1 as D (6 bases). CDR3 length: 17 residues. Germline lookup yields CDR1 LNHNV and CDR2 YYDKDF (reference sequence). V lost 2 bases, J lost 4 bases, and 15 bases lay in between.

The CDR3 coding sequence is TGTGCCAGCAGTGATGAGACAGGGGGCGTTTCACCCCTCCACTTT. It specifies CASSDETGGVSPLHF. The V and J genes are TRBV2 and TRBJ1-6; 10 bases agree with TRBD1. Per the germline V gene, CDR1 is SNHLY and CDR2 is FYNNEI. The junction had 5 bases not matched to a gene; V was cut back by 3 bases and J by 9 bases. The CDR3 length is 15 residues.

Remarks on this clonotype: Without the conserved terminal phenylalanine or tryptophan, this CDR3 likely stems from a read error. The gene calls are TRBV11-2 and TRBJ1-2, with 8 bases aligning to TRBD1. From germline, CDR1 is SGHAT and CDR2 FQNNGV. Germline trimming cut 7 bases from V and 3 bases from J; bases unmatched to any gene: 7. CDR3 length equals 14 residues. CDR3 coding DNA: TGTGCCAGCAATACGGGACAGGCCCACTATGGCTACACCATC. As protein: CASNTGQAHYGYTI.

The rearrangement joins TRBV29-1 to TRBJ1-1; D perhaps matches TRBD1 (5 bases). The V and J ends lost 7 bases and 6 bases respectively, with 9 bases between them. The germline V gene encodes CDR1 SQVTM and CDR2 ANQGSEA. This CDR3 has 10 residues. This chain's CDR3 is CSAGYPEAFF. DNA of the CDR3: TGCAGCGCAGGGTACCCTGAAGCTTTCTTT. Full variable domain (remainder filled in from reference TRBV29-1 and TRBJ1-1): SAVISQKPSRDICQRGTSLTIQCQVDSQVTMMFWYRQQPGQSLTLIATANQGSEATYESGFVIDKFPISRPNLTFSTLTVSNMSPEDSSIYLCSAGYPEAFFGQGTRLTVV.

This clonotype was counted ten times or more. The genes are TRBV7-2 and TRBJ2-5, with D maybe TRBD2 (5 bases). CDR3 length: 13 residues. Germline V lookup: CDR1 SGHTA, CDR2 FQGNSA. The ends were cut back, 3 bases at V and 4 bases at J, with 9 bases in the middle. CDR3 DNA sequence: TGTGCCAGCAGCTTCCGAGGGTCAGAGACCCAGTACTTC. Protein sequence: CASSFRGSETQYF. Drawing the rest from reference TRBV7-2 and TRBJ2-5, the complete variable domain is GAGVSQSPSNKVTEKGKDVELRCDPISGHTALYWYRQSLGQGLEFLIYFQGNSAPDKSGLPSDRFSAERTGGSVSTLTIQRTQQEDSAVYLCASSFRGSETQYFGPGTRLLVL.

The chain has TRBV11-2 and TRBJ2-5, with D possibly being TRBD2 (6 bases). The CDR3 is 13 amino acids. V lost 11 bases, J lost 8 bases, and 21 bases lay in between. Germline V gene lookup returns CDR1 SGHAT and CDR2 FQNNGV. In DNA, the CDR3 is TGTGCCGGCGGTAGCGGAGCCCATAGTACCCAGTACTTC. Translation gives CAGGSGAHSTQYF.

The rearrangement links TRBV20-1 to TRBJ1-2; D remains unclear. This CDR3 comprises 15 residues. Between the trimmed V and J ends, which lost 5 bases and 8 bases, there was a span of 24 bases. From germline, CDR1 is DFQATT and CDR2 SNEGSKA (reference sequence). CDR3 bases: TGCAGTGCTCCTCACTTAACCTCAGACTCGGGAGGCTACACCTTC. Translated, it gives CSAPHLTSDSGGYTF.

This clonotype was found a few times. V usage is TRBV20-1 and J usage is TRBJ2-7; D is perhaps TRBD1 or TRBD2 (5 bases each). The germline CDR1 and CDR2 sequences are DFQATT and SNEGSKA (reference sequence). With 4 bases removed from V and 2 bases from J, the gap between germline ends came to 18 bases. CDR3 length equals 15 residues. CDR3 residues: CSAISGGDRPYEQYF. The DNA for the CDR3 is TGCAGTGCTATATCTGGAGGAGACAGACCCTACGAGCAGTACTTC.

The rearrangement links TRBV7-9 to TRBJ2-1; 10 nucleotides line up with TRBD1. The CDR3 runs to 14 residues. Unmatched junction bases numbered 4, after V lost 1 base and J lost 10 bases. Germline V gives CDR1 SEHNR, CDR2 FQNEAQ (reference sequence). CDR3: CASSLVGTGDEQFF. The CDR3 DNA reads TGTGCCAGCAGCTTAGTCGGGACAGGGGACGAGCAGTTCTTC.

The chain links TRBV7-9 to TRBJ2-1; no clear D gene. Germline V gene sequence: CDR1 SEHNR, CDR2 FQNEAQ (reference sequence). The CDR3 is made up of 13 amino acids. Trimming pared 1 base from V and 9 bases from J, leaving 10 bases between. This chain's CDR3 is CASSLGLWSEQFF. The CDR3 nucleotides are TGTGCCAGCAGCTTAGGCTTGTGGAGTGAGCAGTTCTTC.

This clonotype was detected a few times. CDR3 protein: CASSSGLAKGTQYF. In nucleotides, the CDR3 is TGTGCCAGCAGCTCGGGACTAGCAAAGGGGACCCAGTACTTC. The genes are TRBV7-6 and TRBJ2-5, with TRBD2 identical over 9 bases. The trim removed 4 bases at V and 7 bases at J, leaving 7 bases unmatched. The CDR3 is made up of 14 amino acids. Germline V gives CDR1 SGHVS, CDR2 FNYEAQ. The full variable domain, rest sourced from reference TRBV7-6 and TRBJ2-5, is GAGVSQSPRYKVTKRGQDVALRCDPISGHVSLYWYRQALGQGPEFLTYFNYEAQQDKSGLPNDRFSAERPEGSISTLTIQRTEQRDSAMYRCASSSGLAKGTQYFGPGTRLLVL.

In this sample, this clonotype turned up a few times. The rearrangement links TRBV6-6 to TRBJ1-2; 9 nucleotides agree with TRBD1. Germline loops: CDR1 MNHNY, CDR2 SVGAGI (reference sequence). The CDR3 sequence is 17 residues long. With 5 bases clipped from V and 5 bases from J, the junction kept 15 bases outside the gene matches. CDR3 nucleotides: TGTGCCAGCAGTCTCGGCACAGGGGGCGTAAAAGCATATGGCTACACCTTC. Translation: CASSLGTGGVKAYGYTF.